This record concerns one T cell receptor (beta chain) sequence. Its matching antigen is unknown. Assay used: immunoSEQ multiplex PCR; TCRdb lists only in-frame clones, some missing. The sample consists of 30,000 to 40,000 clones, more than 70% of them appearing once. This specimen belongs to a study of radiotherapy plus CTLA-4 blockade in lung cancer. Study observations and caveats: Interferon-beta and early blood T cell clone dynamics reportedly predicted response best.

The J segment lost 9 bases and the V segment lost 6 bases, leaving 5 bases of the junction unmatched. The CDR3 length is 13 residues. The germline gives CDR1 SGHVS, CDR2 FNYEAQ. The sequence was collected from a human donor with non-small cell lung cancer who had stable disease on radiotherapy plus ipilimumab. This sequence joins TRBV7-6 and TRBJ2-5; 12 bases match TRBD2. The sample was peripheral blood, taken from a patient treated with radiotherapy plus ipilimumab. The DNA of the CDR3 is TGTGCCAGCAGTCCTAGCGGGGGGGCGGCCCAGTACTTC. Translated, it gives CASSPSGGAAQYF.